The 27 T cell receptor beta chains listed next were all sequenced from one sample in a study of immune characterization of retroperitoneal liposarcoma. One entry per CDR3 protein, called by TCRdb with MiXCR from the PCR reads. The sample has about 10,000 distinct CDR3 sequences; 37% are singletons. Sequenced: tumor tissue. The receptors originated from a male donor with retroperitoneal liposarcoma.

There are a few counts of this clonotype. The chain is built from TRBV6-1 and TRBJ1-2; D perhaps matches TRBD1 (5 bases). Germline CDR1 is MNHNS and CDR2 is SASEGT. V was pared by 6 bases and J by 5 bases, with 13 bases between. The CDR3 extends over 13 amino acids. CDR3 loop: CASRKTGAYGYTF. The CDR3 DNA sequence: TGTGCCAGCAGAAAAACAGGAGCTTATGGCTACACCTTC.

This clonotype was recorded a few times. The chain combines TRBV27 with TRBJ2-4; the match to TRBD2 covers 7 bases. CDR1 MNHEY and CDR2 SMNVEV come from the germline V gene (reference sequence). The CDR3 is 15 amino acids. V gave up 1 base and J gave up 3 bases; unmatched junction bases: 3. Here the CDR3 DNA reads TGTGCCAGCAGTTTATGGGGGGGTGACAAAAACATTCAGTACTTC. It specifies CASSLWGGDKNIQYF.

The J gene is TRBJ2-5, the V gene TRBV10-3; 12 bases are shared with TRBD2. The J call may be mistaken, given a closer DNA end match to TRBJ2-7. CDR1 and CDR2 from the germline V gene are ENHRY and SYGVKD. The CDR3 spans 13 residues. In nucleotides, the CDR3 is TGTGCCGTTCGACTAGCGGGAGCCTACGAGCAGTACTTC. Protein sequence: CAVRLAGAYEQYF.

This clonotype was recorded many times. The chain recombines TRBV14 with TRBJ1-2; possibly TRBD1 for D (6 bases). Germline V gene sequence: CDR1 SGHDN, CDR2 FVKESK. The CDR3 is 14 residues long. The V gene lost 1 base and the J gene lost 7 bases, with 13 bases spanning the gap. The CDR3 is CASSQGRGSAGYTF. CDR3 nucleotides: TGTGCCAGCAGCCAAGGCAGGGGTTCGGCTGGCTACACCTTC. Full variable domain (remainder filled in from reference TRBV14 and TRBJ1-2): EAGVTQFPSHSVIEKGQTVTLRCDPISGHDNLYWYRRVMGKEIKFLLHFVKESKQDESGMPNNRFLAERTGGTYSTLKVQPAELEDSGVYFCASSQGRGSAGYTFGSGTRLTVV.

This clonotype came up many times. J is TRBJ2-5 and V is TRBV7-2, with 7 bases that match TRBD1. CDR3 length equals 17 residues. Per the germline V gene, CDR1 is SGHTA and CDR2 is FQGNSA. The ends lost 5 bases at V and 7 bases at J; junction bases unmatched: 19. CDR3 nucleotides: TGTGCCAGCAGCATAGACCCAGCCGGGACAGTTCATGGGACCCAGTACTTC. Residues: CASSIDPAGTVHGTQYF.

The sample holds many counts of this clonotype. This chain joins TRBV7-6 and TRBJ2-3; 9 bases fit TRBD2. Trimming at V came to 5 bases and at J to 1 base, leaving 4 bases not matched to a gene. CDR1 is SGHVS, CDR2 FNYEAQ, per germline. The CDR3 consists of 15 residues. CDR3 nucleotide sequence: TGTGCCAGCAGCAGCCAGCGGGGGGGCACAGATACGCAGTATTTT. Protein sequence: CASSSQRGGTDTQYF.

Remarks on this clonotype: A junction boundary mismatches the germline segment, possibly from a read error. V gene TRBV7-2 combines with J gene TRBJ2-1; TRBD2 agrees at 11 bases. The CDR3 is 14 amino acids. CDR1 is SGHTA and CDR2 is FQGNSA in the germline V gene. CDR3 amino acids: CASSLTSGSAKHCF. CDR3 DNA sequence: TGTGCCAGCAGCTTAACTAGCGGGAGTGCCAAGCACTGCTTC.

CDR3 region: CASSPGANYGYTF. The CDR3 coding sequence is TGTGCCAGCTCTCCCGGGGCGAACTATGGCTACACCTTC. This chain joins TRBV6-1 and TRBJ1-2; D is perhaps TRBD1 (5 bases). The CDR3 extends over 13 amino acids. The V end lost 8 bases, the J end lost 2 bases, and 12 bases lay between the germline ends. Germline loops: CDR1 MNHNS, CDR2 SASEGT.

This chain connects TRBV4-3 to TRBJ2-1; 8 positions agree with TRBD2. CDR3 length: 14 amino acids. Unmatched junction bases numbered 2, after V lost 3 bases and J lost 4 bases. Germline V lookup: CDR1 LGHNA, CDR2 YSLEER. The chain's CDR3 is CASSHTSGYNEQFF. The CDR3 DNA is TGCGCCAGCAGCCACACTAGCGGATACAATGAGCAGTTCTTC.

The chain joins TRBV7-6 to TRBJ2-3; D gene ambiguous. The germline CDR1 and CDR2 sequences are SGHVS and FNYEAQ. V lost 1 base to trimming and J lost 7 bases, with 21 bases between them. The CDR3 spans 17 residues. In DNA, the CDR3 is TGTGCCAGCAGCTTAGTCTTAGGGCAGGCTGCACAGCATACGCAGTATTTT. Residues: CASSLVLGQAAQHTQYF. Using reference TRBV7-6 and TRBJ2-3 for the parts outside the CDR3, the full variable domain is GAGVSQSPRYKVTKRGQDVALRCDPISGHVSLYWYRQALGQGPEFLTYFNYEAQQDKSGLPNDRFSAERPEGSISTLTIQRTEQRDSAMYRCASSLVLGQAAQHTQYFGPGTRLTVL.

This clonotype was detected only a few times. The CDR3 loop is CASSDGGTGANVLTF. DNA of the CDR3: TGTGCCAGCAGTGATGGGGGAACTGGGGCCAACGTCCTGACTTTC. This rearrangement joins TRBV6-1 to TRBJ2-6, with D perhaps matching TRBD1 or TRBD2 (5 bases each). Germline CDR1 MNHNS, CDR2 SASEGT. This CDR3 spans 15 amino acids. The ends were cut back, 3 bases at V and 2 bases at J, with 8 bases in the middle.

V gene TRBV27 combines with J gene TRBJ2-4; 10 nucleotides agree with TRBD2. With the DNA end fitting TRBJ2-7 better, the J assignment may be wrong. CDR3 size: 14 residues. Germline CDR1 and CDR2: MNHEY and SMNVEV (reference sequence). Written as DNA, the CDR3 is TGTGCCAGCAGTAATAGCGGGAGGCCCCACGAGCAGTACTTC. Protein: CASSNSGRPHEQYF.

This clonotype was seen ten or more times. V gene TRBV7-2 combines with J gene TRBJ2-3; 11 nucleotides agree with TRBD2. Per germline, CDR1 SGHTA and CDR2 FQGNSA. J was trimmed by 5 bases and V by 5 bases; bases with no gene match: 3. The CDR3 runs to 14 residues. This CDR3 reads CASSLGLAGDTQYF. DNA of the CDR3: TGTGCCAGCAGCCTTGGACTAGCGGGAGATACGCAGTATTTT.

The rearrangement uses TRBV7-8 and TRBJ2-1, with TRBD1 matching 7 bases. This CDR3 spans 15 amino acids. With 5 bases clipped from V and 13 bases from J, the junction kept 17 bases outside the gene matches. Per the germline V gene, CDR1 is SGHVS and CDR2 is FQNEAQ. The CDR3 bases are TGTGCCAGCAGCCAAATCGGGACAGCGCAAGAGACCCAGTTCTTC. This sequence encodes CASSQIGTAQETQFF.

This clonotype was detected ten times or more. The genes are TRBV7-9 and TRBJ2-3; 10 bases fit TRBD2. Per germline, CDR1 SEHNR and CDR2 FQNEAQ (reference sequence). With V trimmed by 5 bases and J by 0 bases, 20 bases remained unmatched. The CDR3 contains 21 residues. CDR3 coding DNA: TGTGCCAGCAGCCGAGGACTTATCGGACTAGCGGTAAATACTAGCACAGATACGCAGTATTTT. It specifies CASSRGLIGLAVNTSTDTQYF.

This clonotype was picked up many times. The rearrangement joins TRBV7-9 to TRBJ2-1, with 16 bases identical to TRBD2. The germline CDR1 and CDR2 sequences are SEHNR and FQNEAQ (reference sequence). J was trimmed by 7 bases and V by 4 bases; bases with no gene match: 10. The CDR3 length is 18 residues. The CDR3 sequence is CASSSAPGLAGGGNEQFF. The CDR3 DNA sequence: TGTGCCAGCAGCTCCGCCCCGGGACTAGCGGGAGGGGGAAATGAGCAGTTCTTC.

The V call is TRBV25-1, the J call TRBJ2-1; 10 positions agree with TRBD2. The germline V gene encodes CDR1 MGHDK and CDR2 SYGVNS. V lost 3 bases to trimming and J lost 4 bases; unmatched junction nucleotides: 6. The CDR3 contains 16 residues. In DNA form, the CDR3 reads TGTGCCAGCAGTGATTCACTAGCGGGGCCTTACAATGAGCAGTTCTTC. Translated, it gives CASSDSLAGPYNEQFF. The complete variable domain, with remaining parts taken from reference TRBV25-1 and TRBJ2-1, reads EADIYQTPRYLVIGTGKKITLECSQTMGHDKMYWYQQDPGMELHLIHYSYGVNSTEKGDLSSESTVSRIRTEHFPLTLESARPSHTSQYLCASSDSLAGPYNEQFFGPGTRLTVL.

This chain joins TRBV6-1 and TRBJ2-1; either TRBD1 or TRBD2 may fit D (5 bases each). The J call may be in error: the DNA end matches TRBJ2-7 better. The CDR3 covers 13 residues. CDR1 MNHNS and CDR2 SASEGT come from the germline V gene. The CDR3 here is CASSEVRGDEQYF. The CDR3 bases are TGTGCCAGCAGTGAAGTCAGAGGGGATGAGCAGTACTTC.

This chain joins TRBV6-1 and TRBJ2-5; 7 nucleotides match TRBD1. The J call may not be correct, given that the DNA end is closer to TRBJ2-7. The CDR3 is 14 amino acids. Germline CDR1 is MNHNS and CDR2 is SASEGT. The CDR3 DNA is TGTGCCAGCAGTGACGGGACAGATGTCTACGAGCAGTACTTC. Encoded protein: CASSDGTDVYEQYF.

DNA of the CDR3: TGTGCCAGCAGTTCGTCGGGACTTCTGTTCTTC. Translated, it gives CASSSSGLLFF. V usage is TRBV27 and J usage is TRBJ2-1; D is possibly TRBD2 (6 bases). V lost 4 bases to trimming and J lost 15 bases, with 13 bases between them. CDR3 length: 11 amino acids. Germline CDR1 and CDR2: MNHEY and SMNVEV (reference sequence).

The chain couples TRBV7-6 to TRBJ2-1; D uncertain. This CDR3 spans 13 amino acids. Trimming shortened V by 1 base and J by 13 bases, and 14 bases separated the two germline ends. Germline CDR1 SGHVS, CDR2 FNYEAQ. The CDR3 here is CASSLGYQETQFF. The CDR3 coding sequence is TGTGCCAGCAGCTTAGGGTACCAAGAGACCCAGTTCTTC.

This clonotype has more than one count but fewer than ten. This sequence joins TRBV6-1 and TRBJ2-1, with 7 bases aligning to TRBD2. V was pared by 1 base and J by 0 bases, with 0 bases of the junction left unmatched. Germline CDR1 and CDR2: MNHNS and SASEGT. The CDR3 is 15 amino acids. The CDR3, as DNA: TGTGCCAGCAGTGAAGGGGGGGGCTCCTACAATGAGCAGTTCTTC. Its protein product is CASSEGGGSYNEQFF.

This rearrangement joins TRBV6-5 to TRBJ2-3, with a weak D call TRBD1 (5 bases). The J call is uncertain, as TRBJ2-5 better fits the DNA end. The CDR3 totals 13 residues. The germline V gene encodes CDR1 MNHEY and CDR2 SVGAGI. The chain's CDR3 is CASSWQGQETQYF. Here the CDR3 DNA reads TGTGCCAGCAGTTGGCAGGGCCAAGAGACCCAGTACTTC.

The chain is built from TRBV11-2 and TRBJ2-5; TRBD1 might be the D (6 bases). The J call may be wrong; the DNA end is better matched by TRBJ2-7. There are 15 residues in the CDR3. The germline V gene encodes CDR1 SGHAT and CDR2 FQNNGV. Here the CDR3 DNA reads TGTGCCAGCAGACCCACTGGACAGCCGGCCTACGAGCAGTACTTC. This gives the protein CASRPTGQPAYEQYF.

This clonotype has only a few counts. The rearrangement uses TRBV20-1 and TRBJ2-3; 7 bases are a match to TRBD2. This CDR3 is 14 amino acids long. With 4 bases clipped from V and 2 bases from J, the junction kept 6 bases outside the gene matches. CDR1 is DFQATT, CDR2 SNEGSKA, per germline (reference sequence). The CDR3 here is CSAKSGVNTDTQYF. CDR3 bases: TGCAGTGCTAAGAGCGGGGTGAACACAGATACGCAGTATTTT.

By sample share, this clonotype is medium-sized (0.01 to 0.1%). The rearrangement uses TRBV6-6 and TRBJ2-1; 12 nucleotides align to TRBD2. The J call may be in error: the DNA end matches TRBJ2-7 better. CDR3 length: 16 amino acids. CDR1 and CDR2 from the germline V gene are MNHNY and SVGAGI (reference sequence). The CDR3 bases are TGTGCCAGCAGTTACAGTGGTCTAGCGGGAGGGGGGGAGCAGTACTTC. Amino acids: CASSYSGLAGGGEQYF.

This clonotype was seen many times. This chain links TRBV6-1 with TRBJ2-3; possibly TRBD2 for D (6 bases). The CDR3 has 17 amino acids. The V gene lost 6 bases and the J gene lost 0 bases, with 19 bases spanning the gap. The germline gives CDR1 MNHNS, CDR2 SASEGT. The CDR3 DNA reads TGTGCCAGCAGCCCTTTTAGCGGAGGGTCTAGCACAGATACGCAGTATTTT. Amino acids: CASSPFSGGSSTDTQYF.